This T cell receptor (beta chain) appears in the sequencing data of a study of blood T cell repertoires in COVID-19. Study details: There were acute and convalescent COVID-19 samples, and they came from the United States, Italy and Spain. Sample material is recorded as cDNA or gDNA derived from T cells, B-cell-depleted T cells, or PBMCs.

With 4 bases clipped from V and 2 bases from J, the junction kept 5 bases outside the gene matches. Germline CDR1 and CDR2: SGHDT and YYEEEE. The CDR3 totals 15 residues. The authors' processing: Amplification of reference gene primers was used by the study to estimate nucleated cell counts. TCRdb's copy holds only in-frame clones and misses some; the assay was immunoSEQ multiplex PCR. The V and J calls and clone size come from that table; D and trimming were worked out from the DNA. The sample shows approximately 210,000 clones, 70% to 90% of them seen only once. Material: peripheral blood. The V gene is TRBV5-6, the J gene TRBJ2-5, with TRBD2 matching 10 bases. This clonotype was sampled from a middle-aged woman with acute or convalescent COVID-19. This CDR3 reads CASSVLAGAQETQYF. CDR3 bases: TGTGCCAGCAGCGTTCTAGCGGGGGCTCAAGAGACCCAGTACTTC.